This T cell receptor beta chain was observed in a study of blood T cell repertoires in COVID-19. In the study overall: Sources were T cells, B-cell-depleted T cells, or PBMCs; the material itself was cDNA or gDNA.

Germline V CDR1 and CDR2: SGHNT, YENEEA. Deletions cut 5 bases from V and 1 base from J, with 5 bases between. The length of the CDR3 is 12 residues. TCRdb's table, derived via immunoSEQ multiplex PCR, lists solely in-frame clones and lacks some. The table records around 46,000 clones, around four fifths of them present only once. The TCR comes from a man aged 70 or older with acute or convalescent COVID-19. The chain couples TRBV11-3 to TRBJ1-1; D uncertain. The sequencing input was peripheral blood. As DNA, the CDR3 is TGTGCCAGCAGCGCAGGGAACACTGAAGCTTTCTTT. It codes for CASSAGNTEAFF.